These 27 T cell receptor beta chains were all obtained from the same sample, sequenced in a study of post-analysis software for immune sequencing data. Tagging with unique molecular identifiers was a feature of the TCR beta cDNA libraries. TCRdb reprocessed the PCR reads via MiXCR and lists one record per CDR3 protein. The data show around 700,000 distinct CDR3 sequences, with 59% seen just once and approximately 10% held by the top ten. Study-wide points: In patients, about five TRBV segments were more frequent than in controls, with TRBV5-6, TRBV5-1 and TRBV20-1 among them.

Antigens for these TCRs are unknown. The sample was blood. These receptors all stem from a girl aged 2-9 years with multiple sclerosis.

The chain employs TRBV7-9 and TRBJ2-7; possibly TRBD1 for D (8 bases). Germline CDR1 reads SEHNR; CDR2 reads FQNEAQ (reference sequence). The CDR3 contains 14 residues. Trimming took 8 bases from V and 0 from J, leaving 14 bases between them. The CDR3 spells CASQGAGASYEQYF. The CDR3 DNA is TGTGCCAGCCAGGGGGCGGGGGCCTCCTACGAGCAGTACTTC.

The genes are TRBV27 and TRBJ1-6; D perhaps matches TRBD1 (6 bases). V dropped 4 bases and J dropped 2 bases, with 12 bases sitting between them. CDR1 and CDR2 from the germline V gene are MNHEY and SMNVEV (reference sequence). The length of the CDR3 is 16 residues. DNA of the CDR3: TGTGCCAGCAGTTCAGGACAGAGCCCCTATAATTCACCCCTCCACTTT. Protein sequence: CASSSGQSPYNSPLHF.

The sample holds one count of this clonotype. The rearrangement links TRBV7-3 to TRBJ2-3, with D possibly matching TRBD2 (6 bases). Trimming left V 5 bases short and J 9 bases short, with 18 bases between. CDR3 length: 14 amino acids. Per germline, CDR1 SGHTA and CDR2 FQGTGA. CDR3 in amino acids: CASSPGMAGRTQYF. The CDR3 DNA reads TGTGCCAGCAGCCCTGGAATGGCGGGGAGGACGCAGTATTTT.

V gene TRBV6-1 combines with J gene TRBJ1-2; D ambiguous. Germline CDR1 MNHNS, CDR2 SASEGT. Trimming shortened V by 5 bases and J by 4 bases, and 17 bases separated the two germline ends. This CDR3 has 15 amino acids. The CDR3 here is CASSFRARGVYGYTF. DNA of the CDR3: TGTGCCAGCAGTTTCCGGGCGCGCGGGGTCTATGGCTACACCTTC.

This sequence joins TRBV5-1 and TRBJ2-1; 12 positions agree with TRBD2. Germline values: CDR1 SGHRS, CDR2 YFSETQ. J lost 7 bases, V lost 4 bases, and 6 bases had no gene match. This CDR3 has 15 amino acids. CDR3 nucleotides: TGCGCCAGCAGCGGACTAGCGGGATCCCCGAATGAGCAGTTCTTC. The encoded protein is CASSGLAGSPNEQFF. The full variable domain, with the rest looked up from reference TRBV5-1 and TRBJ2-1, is KAGVTQTPRYLIKTRGQQVTLSCSPISGHRSVSWYQQTPGQGLQFLFEYFSETQRNKGNFPGRFSGRQFSNSRSEMNVSTLELGDSALYLCASSGLAGSPNEQFFGPGTRLTVL.

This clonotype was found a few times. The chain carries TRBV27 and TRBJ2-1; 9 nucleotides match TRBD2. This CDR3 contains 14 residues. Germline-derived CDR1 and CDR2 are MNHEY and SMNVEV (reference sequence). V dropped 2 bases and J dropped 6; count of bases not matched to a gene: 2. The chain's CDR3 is CASSLLAGSNEQFF. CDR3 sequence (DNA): TGTGCCAGCAGTTTACTAGCGGGGAGCAATGAGCAGTTCTTC.

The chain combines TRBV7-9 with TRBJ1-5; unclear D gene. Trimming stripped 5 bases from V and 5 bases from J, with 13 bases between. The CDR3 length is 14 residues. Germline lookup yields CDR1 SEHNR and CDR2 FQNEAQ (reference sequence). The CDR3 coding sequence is TGTGCCAGCAGCCAGCTTTATGCGGATCAGCCCCAGCATTTT. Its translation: CASSQLYADQPQHF.

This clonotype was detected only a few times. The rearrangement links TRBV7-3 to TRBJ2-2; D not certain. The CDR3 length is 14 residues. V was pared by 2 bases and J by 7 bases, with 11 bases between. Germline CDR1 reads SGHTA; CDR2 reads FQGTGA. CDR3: CASSLSPGDGELFF. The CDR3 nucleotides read TGTGCCAGCAGCTTATCGCCGGGTGACGGGGAGCTGTTTTTT.

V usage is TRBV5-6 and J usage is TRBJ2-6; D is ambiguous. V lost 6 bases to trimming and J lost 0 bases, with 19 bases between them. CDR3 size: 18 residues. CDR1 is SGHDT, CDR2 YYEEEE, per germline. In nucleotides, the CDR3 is TGTGCCAGCACCCTAAATCGACGGCTCAGCTCTGGGGCCAACGTCCTGACTTTC. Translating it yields CASTLNRRLSSGANVLTF. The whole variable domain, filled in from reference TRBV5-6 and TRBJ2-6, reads DAGVTQSPTHLIKTRGQQVTLRCSPKSGHDTVSWYQQALGQGPQFIFQYYEEEERQRGNFPDRFSGHQFPNYSSELNVNALLLGDSALYLCASTLNRRLSSGANVLTFGAGSRLTVL.

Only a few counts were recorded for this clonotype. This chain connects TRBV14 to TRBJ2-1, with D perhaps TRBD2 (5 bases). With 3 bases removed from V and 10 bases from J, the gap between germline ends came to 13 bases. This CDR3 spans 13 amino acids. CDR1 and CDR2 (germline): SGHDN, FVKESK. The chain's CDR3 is CASSHSGLPEQFF. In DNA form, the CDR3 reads TGTGCCAGCAGCCATTCTGGACTCCCCGAGCAGTTCTTC.

DNA for the CDR3: TGTGCCAGCAGTTACTCGGGAAGTGGCCCCGCACAGTTCTTC. This codes for CASSYSGSGPAQFF. The chain combines TRBV6-6 with TRBJ2-1, with D hard to call. The CDR3 is 14 residues long. CDR1 MNHNY and CDR2 SVGAGI come from the germline V gene (reference sequence). Trimming pared 0 bases from V and 13 bases from J, leaving 16 bases between.

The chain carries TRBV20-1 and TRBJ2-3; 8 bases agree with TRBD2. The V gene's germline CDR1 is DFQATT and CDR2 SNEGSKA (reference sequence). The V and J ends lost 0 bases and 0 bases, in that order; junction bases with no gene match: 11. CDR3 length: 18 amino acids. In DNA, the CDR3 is TGCAGTGCTAGAGATTTCCCTTGGGCTAGCGGGAGCACAGATACGCAGTATTTT. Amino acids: CSARDFPWASGSTDTQYF.

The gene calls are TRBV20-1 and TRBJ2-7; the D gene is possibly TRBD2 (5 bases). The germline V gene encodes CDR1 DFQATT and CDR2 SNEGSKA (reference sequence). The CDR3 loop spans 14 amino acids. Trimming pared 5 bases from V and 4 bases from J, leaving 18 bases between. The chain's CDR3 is CSAGVRSGRYEQYF. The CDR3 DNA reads TGCAGTGCTGGGGTTCGGTCGGGAAGGTACGAGCAGTACTTC.

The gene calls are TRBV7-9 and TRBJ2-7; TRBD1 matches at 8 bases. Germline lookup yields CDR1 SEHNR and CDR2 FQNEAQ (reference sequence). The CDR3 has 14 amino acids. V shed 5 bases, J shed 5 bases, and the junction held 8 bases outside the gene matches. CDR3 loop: CASSLGQGGDEQYF. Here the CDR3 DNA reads TGTGCCAGCAGCCTCGGACAGGGCGGCGACGAGCAGTACTTC.

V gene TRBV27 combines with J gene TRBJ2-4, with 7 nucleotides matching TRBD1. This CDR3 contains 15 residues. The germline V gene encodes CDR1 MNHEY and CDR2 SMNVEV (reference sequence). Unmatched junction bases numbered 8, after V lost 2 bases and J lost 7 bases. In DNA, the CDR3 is TGTGCCAGCAGTTTAATGGCCCCAGGGGGTAACATTCAGTACTTC. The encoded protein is CASSLMAPGGNIQYF.

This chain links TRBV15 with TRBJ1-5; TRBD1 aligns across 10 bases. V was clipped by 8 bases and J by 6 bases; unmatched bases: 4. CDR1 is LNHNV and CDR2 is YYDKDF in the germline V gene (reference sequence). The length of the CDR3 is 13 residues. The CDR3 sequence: CATRQGASQPQHF. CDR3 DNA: TGTGCCACCCGACAGGGGGCAAGTCAGCCCCAGCATTTT.

The DNA of the CDR3 is TGTGCCAGCAGCCAAGGGGCTAGAGCAGGCTTCGACCAAGAGACCCAGTACTTC. Translating gives CASSQGARAGFDQETQYF. V and J are TRBV4-2 and TRBJ2-5, with D unresolved. There are 18 residues in the CDR3. The germline CDR1 and CDR2 sequences are LGHNA and YNFKEQ. The V end lost 1 base, the J end lost 0 bases, and 18 bases lay between the germline ends.

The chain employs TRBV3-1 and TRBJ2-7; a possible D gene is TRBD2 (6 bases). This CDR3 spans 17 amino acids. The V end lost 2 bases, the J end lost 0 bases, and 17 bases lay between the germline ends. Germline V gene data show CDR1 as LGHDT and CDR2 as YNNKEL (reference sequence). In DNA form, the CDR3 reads TGTGCCAGCAGCCAATCCCCGGGGGTGGGATTCTCCTACGAGCAGTACTTC. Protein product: CASSQSPGVGFSYEQYF.

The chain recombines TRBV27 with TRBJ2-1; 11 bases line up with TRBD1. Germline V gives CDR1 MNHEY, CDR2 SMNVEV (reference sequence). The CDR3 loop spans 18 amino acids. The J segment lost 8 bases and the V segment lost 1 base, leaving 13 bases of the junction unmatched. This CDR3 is CASSLWGRDRGVMDEQFF. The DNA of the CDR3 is TGTGCCAGCAGTTTATGGGGCCGGGACAGGGGGGTTATGGATGAGCAGTTCTTC.

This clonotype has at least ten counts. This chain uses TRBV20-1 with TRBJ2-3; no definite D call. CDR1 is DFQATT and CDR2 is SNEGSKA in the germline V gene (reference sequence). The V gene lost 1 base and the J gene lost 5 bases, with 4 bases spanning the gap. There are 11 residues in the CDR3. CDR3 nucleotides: TGCAGTGCTAGAGTGGGAGATACGCAGTATTTT. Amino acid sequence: CSARVGDTQYF.

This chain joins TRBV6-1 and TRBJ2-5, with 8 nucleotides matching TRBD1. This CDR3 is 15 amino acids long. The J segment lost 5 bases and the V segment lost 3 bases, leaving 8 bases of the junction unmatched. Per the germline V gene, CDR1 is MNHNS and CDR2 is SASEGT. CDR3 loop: CASSDQGAKGETQYF. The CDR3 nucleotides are TGTGCCAGCAGTGATCAGGGGGCCAAGGGTGAGACCCAGTACTTC.

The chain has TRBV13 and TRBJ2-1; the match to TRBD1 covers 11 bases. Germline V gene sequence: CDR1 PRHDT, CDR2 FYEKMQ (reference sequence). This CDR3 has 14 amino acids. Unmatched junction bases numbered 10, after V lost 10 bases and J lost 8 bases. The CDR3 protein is CATSGTGGRHEQFF. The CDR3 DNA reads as TGTGCCACCTCGGGGACAGGGGGAAGGCATGAGCAGTTCTTC.

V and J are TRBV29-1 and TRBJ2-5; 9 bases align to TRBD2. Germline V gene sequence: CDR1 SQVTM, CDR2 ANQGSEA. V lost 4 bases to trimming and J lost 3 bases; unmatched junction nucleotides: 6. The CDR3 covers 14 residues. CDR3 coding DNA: TGCAGCGTTGGAAGGGGCGGGGGGGAAGAGACCCAGTACTTC. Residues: CSVGRGGGEETQYF.

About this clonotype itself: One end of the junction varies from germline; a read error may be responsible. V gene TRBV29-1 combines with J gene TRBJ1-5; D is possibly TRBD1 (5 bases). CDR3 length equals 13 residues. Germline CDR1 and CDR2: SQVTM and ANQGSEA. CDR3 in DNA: TGTAGCGTGGGGGGGGAGAGCAATCAGCCCCAGCATTTT. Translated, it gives CSVGGESNQPQHF.

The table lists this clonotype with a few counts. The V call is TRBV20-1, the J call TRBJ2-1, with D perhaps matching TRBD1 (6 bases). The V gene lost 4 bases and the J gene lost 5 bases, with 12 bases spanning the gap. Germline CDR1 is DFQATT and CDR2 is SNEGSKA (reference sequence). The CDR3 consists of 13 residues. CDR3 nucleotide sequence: TGCAGTGCTACAAGGACAGCTGACAATGAGCAGTTCTTC. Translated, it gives CSATRTADNEQFF.

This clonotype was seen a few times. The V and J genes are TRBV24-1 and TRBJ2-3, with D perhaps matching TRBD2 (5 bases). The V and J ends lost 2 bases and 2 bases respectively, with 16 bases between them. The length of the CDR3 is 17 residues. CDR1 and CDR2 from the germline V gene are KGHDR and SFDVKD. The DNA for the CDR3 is TGTGCCACCAGTGATTCCCCTGGGGAGTACTTCACAGATACGCAGTATTTT. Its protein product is CATSDSPGEYFTDTQYF.

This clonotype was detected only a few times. Here the CDR3 reads CASSSDRDGEAFF. The CDR3 nucleotides are TGTGCCAGCAGCTCCGACCGGGACGGGGAAGCTTTCTTT. The chain joins TRBV7-2 to TRBJ1-1, with D possibly being TRBD1 (5 bases). V lost 4 bases and J 8 bases, leaving 14 bases between the germline ends. The CDR3 totals 13 residues. CDR1 is SGHTA, CDR2 FQGNSA, per germline.